Listed below are T cell receptor beta chains from one sample, sequenced in a study of blood T cell repertoires in COVID-19. The protocol was immunoSEQ multiplex PCR, while the TCRdb copy is restricted to in-frame clones and leaves out a portion. The sample contains under 300,000 clones, roughly 85% of which appear only once. Sequencing used peripheral blood. The receptors here all came from a young man who had recovered from COVID-19. The CDR3 runs from the conserved cysteine through the conserved F or W. D genes are given only for firm matches. Size is stated for part of the rows, as once, few or many counts, or as a class when the clone is expanded.

abundance: once
j_gene: TRBJ2-7
d_gene: TRBD2
v_gene: TRBV7-2
CDR3aa: CASTRRGGGAPYEQYF
CDR3nt: TGTGCCAGCACCCGCCGGGGCGGGGGGGCCCCCTACGAGCAGTACTTC

abundance: -
j_gene: TRBJ2-3
d_gene: -
v_gene: TRBV5-6
CDR3aa: CASSPSLASDTQYF
CDR3nt: TGTGCCAGCAGCCCAAGTCTAGCGTCAGATACGCAGTATTTT

abundance: -
j_gene: TRBJ2-7
d_gene: -
v_gene: TRBV5-1
CDR3aa: CASSLYPDIPYEQYF
CDR3nt: TGCGCCAGCAGCTTGTATCCGGACATACCCTACGAGCAGTACTTC

abundance: -
j_gene: TRBJ2-3
d_gene: -
v_gene: TRBV5-4
CDR3aa: CASSLVGDTQYF
CDR3nt: TGTGCCAGCAGCTTGGTCGGGGATACGCAGTATTTT

abundance: -
j_gene: TRBJ2-4
d_gene: TRBD1
v_gene: TRBV7-2
CDR3aa: CASSLYGTGVNIQYF
CDR3nt: TGTGCCAGCAGCTTATATGGGACAGGGGTAAACATTCAGTACTTC

abundance: -
j_gene: TRBJ2-2
d_gene: -
v_gene: TRBV11-2
CDR3aa: CASSSRDAGELFF
CDR3nt: TGTGCCAGCAGTTCGAGGGATGCCGGGGAGCTGTTTTTT

abundance: once
j_gene: TRBJ2-1
d_gene: -
v_gene: TRBV28
CDR3aa: CASSLLPRNEQFF
CDR3nt: TGTGCCAGCAGTTTGCTACCAAGAAATGAGCAGTTCTTC

abundance: -
j_gene: TRBJ2-2
d_gene: -
v_gene: TRBV21-1
CDR3aa: CASSKAECRGNTGELFF
CDR3nt: TGTGCCAGCAGCAAAGCAGAGTGCAGGGGGAACACCGGGGAGCTGTTTTTT

abundance: few
j_gene: TRBJ2-7
d_gene: TRBD1
v_gene: TRBV7-8
CDR3aa: CASSERQGAFSYEQYF
CDR3nt: TGTGCCAGCAGCGAAAGACAGGGGGCGTTTTCCTACGAGCAGTACTTC

abundance: -
j_gene: TRBJ1-2
d_gene: -
v_gene: TRBV4-1
CDR3aa: CASSLETGNYGYTF
CDR3nt: TGCGCCAGCAGCTTAGAGACGGGGAACTATGGCTACACCTTC

abundance: -
j_gene: TRBJ2-3
d_gene: TRBD2
v_gene: TRBV10-3
CDR3aa: CAISESLAGGTDTQYF
CDR3nt: TGTGCCATCAGTGAGTCGTTAGCGGGGGGAACAGATACGCAGTATTTT

abundance: -
j_gene: TRBJ1-1
d_gene: TRBD1
v_gene: TRBV19
CDR3aa: CASSKLGPGTGREAFF
CDR3nt: TGTGCCAGTAGTAAGCTCGGTCCCGGGACAGGGAGAGAAGCTTTCTTT

abundance: once
j_gene: TRBJ2-1
d_gene: -
v_gene: TRBV7-2
CDR3aa: CASSLNLGDEQFF
CDR3nt: TGTGCCAGCAGCTTAAATTTAGGGGATGAGCAGTTCTTC

abundance: -
j_gene: TRBJ1-4
d_gene: -
v_gene: TRBV9
CDR3aa: CASSVGRDREKLFF
CDR3nt: TGTGCCAGCAGCGTAGGGAGGGATAGGGAAAAACTGTTTTTT

abundance: -
j_gene: TRBJ1-2
d_gene: -
v_gene: TRBV7-2
CDR3aa: CASSLSRYPGYTF
CDR3nt: TGTGCCAGCAGCTTAAGCCGATACCCTGGCTACACCTTC

abundance: -
j_gene: TRBJ2-7
d_gene: TRBD1
v_gene: TRBV6-5
CDR3aa: CASSRFRGQNYEQYF
CDR3nt: TGTGCCAGCAGTCGGTTCAGGGGGCAAAACTACGAGCAGTACTTC

abundance: -
j_gene: TRBJ1-5
d_gene: -
v_gene: TRBV25-1
CDR3aa: CASRAYGGKYLSNQPQHF
CDR3nt: TGTGCCAGCAGGGCTTACGGGGGAAAATACCTTAGCAATCAGCCCCAGCATTTT

abundance: -
j_gene: TRBJ1-6
d_gene: -
v_gene: TRBV5-4
CDR3aa: CASSPAARGDSPLHF
CDR3nt: TGTGCCAGCAGCCCAGCGGCCAGGGGCGATTCACCCCTCCACTTT